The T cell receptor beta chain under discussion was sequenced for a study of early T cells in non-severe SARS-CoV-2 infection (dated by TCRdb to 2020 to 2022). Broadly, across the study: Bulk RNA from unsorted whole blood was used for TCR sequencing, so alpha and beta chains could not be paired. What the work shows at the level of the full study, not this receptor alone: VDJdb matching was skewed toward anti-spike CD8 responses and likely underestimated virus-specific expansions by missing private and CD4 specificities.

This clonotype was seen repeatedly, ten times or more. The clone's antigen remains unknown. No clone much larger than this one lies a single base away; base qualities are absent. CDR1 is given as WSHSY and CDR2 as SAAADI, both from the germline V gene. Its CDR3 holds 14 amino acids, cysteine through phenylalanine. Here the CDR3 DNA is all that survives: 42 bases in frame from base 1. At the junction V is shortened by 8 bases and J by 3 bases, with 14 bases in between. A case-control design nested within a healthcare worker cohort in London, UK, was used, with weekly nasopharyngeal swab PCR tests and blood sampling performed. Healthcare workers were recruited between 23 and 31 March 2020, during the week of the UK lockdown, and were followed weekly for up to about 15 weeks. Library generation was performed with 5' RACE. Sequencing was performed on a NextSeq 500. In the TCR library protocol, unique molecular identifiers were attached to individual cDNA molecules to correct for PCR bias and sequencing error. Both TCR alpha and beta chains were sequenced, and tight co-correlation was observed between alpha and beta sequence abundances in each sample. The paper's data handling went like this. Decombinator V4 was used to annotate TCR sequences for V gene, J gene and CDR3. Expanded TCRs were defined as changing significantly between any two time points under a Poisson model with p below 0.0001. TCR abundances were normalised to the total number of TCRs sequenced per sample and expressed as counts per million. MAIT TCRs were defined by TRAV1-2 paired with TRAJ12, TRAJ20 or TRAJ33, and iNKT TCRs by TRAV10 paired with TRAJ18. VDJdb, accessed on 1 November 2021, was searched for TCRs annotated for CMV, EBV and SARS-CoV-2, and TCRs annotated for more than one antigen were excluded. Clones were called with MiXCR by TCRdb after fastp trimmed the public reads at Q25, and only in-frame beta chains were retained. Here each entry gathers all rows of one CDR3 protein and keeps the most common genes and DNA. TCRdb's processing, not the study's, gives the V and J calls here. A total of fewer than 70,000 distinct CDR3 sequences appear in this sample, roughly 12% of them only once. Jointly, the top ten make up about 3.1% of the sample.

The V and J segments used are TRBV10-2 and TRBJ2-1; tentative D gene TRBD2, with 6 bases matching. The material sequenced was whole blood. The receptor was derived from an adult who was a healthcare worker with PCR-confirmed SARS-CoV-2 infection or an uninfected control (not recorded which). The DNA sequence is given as TGCGCCAGCCGGAGTAACGGGGGCTACAATGAGCAGTTCTTC. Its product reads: CASRSNGGYNEQFF.